Presented here are 18 T cell receptor beta chains from one specimen sequenced in a study of OX40 agonist ivuxolimab in advanced cancers. The assay was immunoSEQ multiplex PCR, and TCRdb's table has in-frame clones only and misses some. The sample holds some 81,000 clones, 80% to 90% seen once. The input for sequencing was CD4+ or CD8+ T cells sorted from blood, taken in a trial of the OX40 agonist ivuxolimab. The receptors originated from an adult with an advanced solid tumor such as melanoma, head and neck, liver or kidney cancer.

V and J are TRBV28 and TRBJ1-6, with D unclear. Germline-derived CDR1 and CDR2 are MDHEN and SYDVKM. This CDR3 comprises 17 residues. Deletions cut 5 bases from V and 6 bases from J, with 20 bases between. CDR3 region: CASSRVYSDGFNSPLHF. CDR3 DNA: TGTGCCAGCAGTCGAGTTTATTCGGACGGTTTTAATTCACCCCTCCACTTT.

This chain connects TRBV7-5 to TRBJ1-2. TRBV7-5 corresponds to a pseudogene. This CDR3 comprises 14 residues. The CDR3 sequence: CVRSHKGPTYGYTF. For the CDR3, the DNA is TGTGTCAGAAGCCATAAAGGACCGACCTATGGCTACACCTTC.

V usage is TRBV7-8 and J usage is TRBJ1-2; D is unresolved. Germline V gene sequence: CDR1 SGHVS, CDR2 FQNEAQ. CDR3 size: 17 residues. Between the trimmed V and J ends, which lost 5 bases and 4 bases, there was a span of 23 bases. The CDR3 loop is CASSDRQDRLFTYGYTF. DNA of the CDR3: TGTGCCAGCAGCGATAGGCAGGACCGCCTTTTTACCTATGGCTACACCTTC.

The chain couples TRBV7-3 to TRBJ2-2; D gene uncertain. The CDR3 has 15 residues. V shed 5 bases and J shed 5 bases, with 15 bases lying between them. Germline-derived CDR1 and CDR2 are SGHTA and FQGTGA. The CDR3 DNA sequence: TGTGCCAGCAGCCCCGATGTCGTTACGACCGGGGAGCTGTTTTTT. Translated, it gives CASSPDVVTTGELFF.

This chain uses TRBV4-2 with TRBJ2-7; a weak D match, TRBD2 (5 bases). CDR3 length: 15 amino acids. The germline gives CDR1 LGHNA, CDR2 YNFKEQ. V was trimmed by 3 bases and J by 4 bases, leaving 16 bases between them. CDR3 residues: CASSQDLSSEYEQYF. As DNA, the CDR3 is TGTGCCAGCAGCCAGGATCTGAGTAGCGAGTACGAGCAGTACTTC.

V is TRBV7-2 and J is TRBJ2-3, with TRBD1 matching 11 bases. The CDR3 sequence is 16 residues long. Germline assignment: CDR1 SGHTA and CDR2 FQGNSA. With V trimmed by 4 bases and J by 6 bases, 9 bases remained unmatched. CDR3 residues: CASSSNDGTGGDTQYF. As DNA, the CDR3 is TGTGCCAGCAGCTCGAATGATGGGACAGGGGGGGATACGCAGTATTTT.

The chain links TRBV5-1 to TRBJ2-5, with TRBD1 matching 11 bases. The CDR3 contains 16 residues. V was clipped by 4 bases and J by 4 bases; unmatched bases: 9. Germline CDR1 and CDR2: SGHRS and YFSETQ. The CDR3 DNA reads as TGCGCCAGCAGCCCCAATGGACAGGGGGCAGGAGAGACCCAGTACTTC. It translates to CASSPNGQGAGETQYF.

The V call is TRBV6-6, the J call TRBJ2-7; possibly TRBD2 for D (7 bases). This CDR3 region has 15 residues. Germline V lookup: CDR1 MNHNY, CDR2 SVGAGI (reference sequence). With 8 bases removed from V and 6 bases from J, the gap between germline ends came to 23 bases. DNA of the CDR3: TGTGCCAGCGGAGAAGAGGGAGGGGGGCTGGTCGAGCAGTACTTC. This codes for CASGEEGGGLVEQYF.

This rearrangement joins TRBV4-1 to TRBJ1-5, with 10 positions matching TRBD1. Trimming cost V 5 bases and J 2 bases; bases outside gene matches: 3. From germline, CDR1 is MGHRA and CDR2 YSYEKL. The CDR3 is 15 residues long. CDR3 DNA sequence: TGCGCCAGCAGCTCCGGGACAGGGGGCAATCAGCCCCAGCATTTT. It is translated as CASSSGTGGNQPQHF.

The chain links TRBV7-6 to TRBJ1-1; maybe TRBD1 (6 bases). Trimming cost V 5 bases and J 0 bases, with 13 bases left between them. Germline-derived CDR1 and CDR2 are SGHVS and FNYEAQ. CDR3 length: 15 amino acids. CDR3 DNA sequence: TGTGCCAGCAGCGCCCAACAGGGCTTGAACACTGAAGCTTTCTTT. Its protein product is CASSAQQGLNTEAFF.

The V gene is TRBV28, the J gene TRBJ2-5; D unresolved. The J call is in doubt because the DNA end fits TRBJ2-7 better. Germline V gene sequence: CDR1 MDHEN, CDR2 SYDVKM. The CDR3 contains 10 residues. The CDR3, as DNA: TGTGCCAGCAGGGGCAACGAGCAGTACTTC. This codes for CASRGNEQYF.

V and J are TRBV18 and TRBJ1-3, with 9 bases that match TRBD1. The CDR3 extends over 18 amino acids. The V gene's germline CDR1 is KGHSH and CDR2 LQKENI. The J segment lost 0 bases and the V segment lost 5 bases, leaving 11 bases of the junction unmatched. The CDR3 sequence: CASSSQPGQGASGNTIYF. For the CDR3, the DNA is TGTGCCAGCTCATCGCAACCGGGACAGGGAGCCTCTGGAAACACCATATATTTT.

This chain joins TRBV19 and TRBJ2-7; 7 nucleotides align to TRBD1. Germline lookup yields CDR1 LNHDA and CDR2 SQIVND (reference sequence). The CDR3 covers 14 residues. V lost 6 bases to trimming and J lost 2 bases; unmatched junction nucleotides: 7. Here the CDR3 DNA reads TGTGCCAGTAGACAACGGGACAGAGCCTACGAGCAGTACTTC. As protein: CASRQRDRAYEQYF. Using reference TRBV19 and TRBJ2-7 for the parts outside the CDR3, the full variable domain is DGGITQSPKYLFRKEGQNVTLSCEQNLNHDAMYWYRQDPGQGLRLIYYSQIVNDFQKGDIAEGYSVSREKKESFPLTVTSAQKNPTAFYLCASRQRDRAYEQYFGPGTRLTVT.

The chain has TRBV6-1 and TRBJ1-2, with D unresolved. The CDR3 loop spans 15 amino acids. From germline, CDR1 is MNHNS and CDR2 SASEGT. The V and J ends lost 4 bases and 3 bases respectively, with 15 bases between them. The CDR3 sequence: CASSGYGPADYGYTF. CDR3 nucleotide sequence: TGTGCCAGCAGTGGTTACGGACCCGCGGACTATGGCTACACCTTC.

The genes are TRBV7-9 and TRBJ2-7, with 8 bases fitting TRBD1. Germline trimming cut 7 bases from V and 7 bases from J; bases unmatched to any gene: 6. The CDR3 length is 12 residues. CDR1 SEHNR and CDR2 FQNEAQ come from the germline V gene (reference sequence). The CDR3 spells CASTPTGEEQYF. The CDR3 region has the DNA TGTGCCAGCACCCCGACAGGGGAAGAGCAGTACTTC. The full variable domain, its missing parts supplied by reference TRBV7-9 and TRBJ2-7, is DTGVSQNPRHKITKRGQNVTFRCDPISEHNRLYWYRQTLGQGPEFLTYFQNEAQLEKSRLLSDRFSAERPKGSFSTLEIQRTEQGDSAMYLCASTPTGEEQYFGPGTRLTVT.

V usage is TRBV9 and J usage is TRBJ2-5; D gene uncertain. The closer fit of TRBJ2-7 to the DNA end suggests the J call may be wrong. The germline V gene has CDR1 SGDLS and CDR2 YYNGEE. The CDR3 has 14 amino acids. The CDR3 loop reads CASSLSSSAYEQYF. CDR3 sequence (DNA): TGTGCCAGCAGCCTCAGTAGCAGTGCCTACGAGCAGTACTTC.

This chain joins TRBV6-1 and TRBJ1-4; maybe TRBD1 (5 bases). Looked up from germline, CDR1 is MNHNS and CDR2 is SASEGT. This CDR3 is 13 amino acids long. V was trimmed by 0 bases and J by 11 bases, leaving 10 bases between them. The CDR3, as DNA: TGTGCCAGCAGTGAAGCGCCCGGGGCTAAACTGTTTTTT. Its translation: CASSEAPGAKLFF.

CDR3 loop: CASSIGDEGTDTQYF. DNA for the CDR3: TGTGCCAGTAGTATTGGGGATGAGGGCACAGATACGCAGTATTTT. V and J are TRBV19 and TRBJ2-3; D gene unclear. This CDR3 spans 15 amino acids. Germline V gene data show CDR1 as LNHDA and CDR2 as SQIVND (reference sequence). Trimming pared 3 bases from V and 1 base from J, leaving 11 bases between.